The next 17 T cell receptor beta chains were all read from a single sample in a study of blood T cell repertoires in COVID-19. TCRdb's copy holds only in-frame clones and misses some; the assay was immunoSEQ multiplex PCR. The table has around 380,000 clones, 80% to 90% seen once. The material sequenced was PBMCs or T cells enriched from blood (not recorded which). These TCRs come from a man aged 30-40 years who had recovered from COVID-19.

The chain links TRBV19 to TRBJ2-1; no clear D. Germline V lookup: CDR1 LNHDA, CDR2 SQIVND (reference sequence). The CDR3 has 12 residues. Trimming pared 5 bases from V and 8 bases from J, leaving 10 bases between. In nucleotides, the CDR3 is TGTGCCAGTAGTCTCTATAATGATGAGCAGTTCTTC. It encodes CASSLYNDEQFF.

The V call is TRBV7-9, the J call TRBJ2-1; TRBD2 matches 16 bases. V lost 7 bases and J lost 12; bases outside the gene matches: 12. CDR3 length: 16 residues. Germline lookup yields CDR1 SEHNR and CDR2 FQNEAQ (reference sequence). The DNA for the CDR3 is TGTGCCAGCACCACCCCGGGACTAGCGGGGGGGCCATGGCAGTTCTTC. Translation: CASTTPGLAGGPWQFF.

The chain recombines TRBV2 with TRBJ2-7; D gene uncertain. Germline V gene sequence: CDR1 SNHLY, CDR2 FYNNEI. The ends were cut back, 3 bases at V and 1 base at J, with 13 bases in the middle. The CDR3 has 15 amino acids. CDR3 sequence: CASSEAQEPSYEQYF. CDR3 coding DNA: TGTGCCAGCAGTGAGGCCCAGGAACCTTCCTACGAGCAGTACTTC.

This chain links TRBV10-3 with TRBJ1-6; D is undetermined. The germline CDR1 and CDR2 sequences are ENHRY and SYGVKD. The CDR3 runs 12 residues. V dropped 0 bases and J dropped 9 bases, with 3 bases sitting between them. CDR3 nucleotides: TGTGCCATCAGTGAGTCCGTTTCACCCCTCCACTTT. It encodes CAISESVSPLHF.

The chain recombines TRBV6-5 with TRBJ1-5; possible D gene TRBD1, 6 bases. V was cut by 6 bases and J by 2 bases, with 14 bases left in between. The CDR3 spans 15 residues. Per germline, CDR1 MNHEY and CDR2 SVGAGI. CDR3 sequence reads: CASRARGSGNQPQHF. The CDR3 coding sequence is TGTGCCAGCAGAGCCAGGGGATCTGGCAATCAGCCCCAGCATTTT.

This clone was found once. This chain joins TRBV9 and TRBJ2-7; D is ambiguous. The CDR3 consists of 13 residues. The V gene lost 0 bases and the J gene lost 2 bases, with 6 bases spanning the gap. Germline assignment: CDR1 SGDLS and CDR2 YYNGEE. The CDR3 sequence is CASSVADTYEQYF. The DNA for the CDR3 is TGTGCCAGCAGCGTAGCAGATACCTACGAGCAGTACTTC.

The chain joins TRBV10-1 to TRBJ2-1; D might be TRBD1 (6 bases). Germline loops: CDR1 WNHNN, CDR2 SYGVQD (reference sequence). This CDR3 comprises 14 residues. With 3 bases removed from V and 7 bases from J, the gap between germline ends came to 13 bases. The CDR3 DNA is TGCGCCAGCAGTGACCCGGGACAAAGGAATGAGCAGTTCTTC. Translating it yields CASSDPGQRNEQFF.

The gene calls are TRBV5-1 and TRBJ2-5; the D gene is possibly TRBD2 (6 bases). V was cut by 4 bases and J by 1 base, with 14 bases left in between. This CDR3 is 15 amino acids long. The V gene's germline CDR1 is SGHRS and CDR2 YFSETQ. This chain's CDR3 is CASSLVAGPQETQYF. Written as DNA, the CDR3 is TGCGCCAGCAGCCTGGTGGCGGGGCCCCAAGAGACCCAGTACTTC. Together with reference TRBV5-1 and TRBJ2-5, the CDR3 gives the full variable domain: KAGVTQTPRYLIKTRGQQVTLSCSPISGHRSVSWYQQTPGQGLQFLFEYFSETQRNKGNFPGRFSGRQFSNSRSEMNVSTLELGDSALYLCASSLVAGPQETQYFGPGTRLLVL.

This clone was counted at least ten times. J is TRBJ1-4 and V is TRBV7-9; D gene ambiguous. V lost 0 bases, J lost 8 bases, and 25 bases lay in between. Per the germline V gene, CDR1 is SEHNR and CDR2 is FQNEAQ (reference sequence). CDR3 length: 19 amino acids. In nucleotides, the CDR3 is TGTGCCAGCAGCTTAGCCCCCGGGGTACGGGCGAAGGATAGAGAAAAACTGTTTTTT. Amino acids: CASSLAPGVRAKDREKLFF.

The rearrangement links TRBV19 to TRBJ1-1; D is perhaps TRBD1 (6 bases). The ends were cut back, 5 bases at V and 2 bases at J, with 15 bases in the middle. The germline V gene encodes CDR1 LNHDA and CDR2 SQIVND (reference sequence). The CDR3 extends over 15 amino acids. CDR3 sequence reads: CASSQGNWRNTEAFF. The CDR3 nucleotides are TGTGCCAGTAGTCAGGGGAATTGGAGAAACACTGAAGCTTTCTTT. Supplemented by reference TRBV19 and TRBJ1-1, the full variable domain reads DGGITQSPKYLFRKEGQNVTLSCEQNLNHDAMYWYRQDPGQGLRLIYYSQIVNDFQKGDIAEGYSVSREKKESFPLTVTSAQKNPTAFYLCASSQGNWRNTEAFFGQGTRLTVV.

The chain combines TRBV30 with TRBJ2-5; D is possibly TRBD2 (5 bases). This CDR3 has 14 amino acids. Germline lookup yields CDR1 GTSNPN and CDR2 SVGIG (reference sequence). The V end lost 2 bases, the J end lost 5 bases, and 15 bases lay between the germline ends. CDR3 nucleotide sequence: TGTGCCTGGAGTTCAGCTAGCTTTCGTGAGACCCAGTACTTC. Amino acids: CAWSSASFRETQYF.

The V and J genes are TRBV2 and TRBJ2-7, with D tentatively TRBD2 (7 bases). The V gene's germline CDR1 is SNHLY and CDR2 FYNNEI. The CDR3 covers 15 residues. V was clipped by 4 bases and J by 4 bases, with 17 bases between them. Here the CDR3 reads CASSVQRGAHYEQYF. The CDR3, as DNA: TGTGCCAGCAGTGTTCAACGGGGGGCGCATTACGAGCAGTACTTC.

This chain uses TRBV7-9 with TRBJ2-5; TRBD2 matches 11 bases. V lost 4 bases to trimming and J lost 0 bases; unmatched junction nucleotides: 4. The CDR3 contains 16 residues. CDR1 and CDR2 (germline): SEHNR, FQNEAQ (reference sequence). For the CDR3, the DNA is TGTGCCAGCAGCTCTTCTAGCGGGGGGTACCAAGAGACCCAGTACTTC. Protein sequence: CASSSSSGGYQETQYF.

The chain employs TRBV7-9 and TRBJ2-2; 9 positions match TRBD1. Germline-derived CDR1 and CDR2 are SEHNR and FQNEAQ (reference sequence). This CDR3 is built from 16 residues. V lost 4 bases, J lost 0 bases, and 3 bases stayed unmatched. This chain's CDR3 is CASSYRQGANTGELFF. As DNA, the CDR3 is TGTGCCAGCAGCTACCGACAGGGGGCGAACACCGGGGAGCTGTTTTTT.

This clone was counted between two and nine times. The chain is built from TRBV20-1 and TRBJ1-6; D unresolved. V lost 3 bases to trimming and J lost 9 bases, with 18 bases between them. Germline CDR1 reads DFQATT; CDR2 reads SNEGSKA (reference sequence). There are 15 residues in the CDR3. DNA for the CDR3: TGCAGTGCTAGTCAGCCGGACTCGGATGTTTCACCCCTCCACTTT. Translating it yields CSASQPDSDVSPLHF.

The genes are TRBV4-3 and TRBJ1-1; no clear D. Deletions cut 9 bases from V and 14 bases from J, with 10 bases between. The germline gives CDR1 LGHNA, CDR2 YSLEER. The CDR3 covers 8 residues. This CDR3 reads CAREAGFF. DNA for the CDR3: TGCGCCAGGGAAGCGGGCTTCTTT.

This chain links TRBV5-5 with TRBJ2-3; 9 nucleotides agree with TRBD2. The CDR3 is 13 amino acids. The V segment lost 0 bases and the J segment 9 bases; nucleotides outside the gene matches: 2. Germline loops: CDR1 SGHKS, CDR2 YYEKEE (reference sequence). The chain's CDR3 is CASSLAGTSTQYF. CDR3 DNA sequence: TGTGCCAGCAGCTTGGCCGGGACTAGCACGCAGTATTTT.